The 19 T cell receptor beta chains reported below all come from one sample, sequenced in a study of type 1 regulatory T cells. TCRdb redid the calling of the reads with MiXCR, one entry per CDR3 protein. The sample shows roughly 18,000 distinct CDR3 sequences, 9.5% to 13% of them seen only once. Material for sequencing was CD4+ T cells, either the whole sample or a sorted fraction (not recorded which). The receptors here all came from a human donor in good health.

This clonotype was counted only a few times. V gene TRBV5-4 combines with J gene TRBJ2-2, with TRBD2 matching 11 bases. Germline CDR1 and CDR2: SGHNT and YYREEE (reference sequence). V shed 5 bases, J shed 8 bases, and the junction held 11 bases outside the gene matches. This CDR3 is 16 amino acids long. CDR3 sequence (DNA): TGTGCCAGCAGTCTTCTCGGACTAGCGGGTTATGGGGAGCTGTTTTTT. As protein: CASSLLGLAGYGELFF.

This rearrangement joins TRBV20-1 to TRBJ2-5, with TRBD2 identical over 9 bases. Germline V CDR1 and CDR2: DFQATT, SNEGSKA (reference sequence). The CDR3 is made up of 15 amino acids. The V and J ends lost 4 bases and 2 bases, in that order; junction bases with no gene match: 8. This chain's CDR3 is CSATAPGLAQETQYF. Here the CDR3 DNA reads TGCAGTGCTACAGCACCGGGACTAGCTCAAGAGACCCAGTACTTC.

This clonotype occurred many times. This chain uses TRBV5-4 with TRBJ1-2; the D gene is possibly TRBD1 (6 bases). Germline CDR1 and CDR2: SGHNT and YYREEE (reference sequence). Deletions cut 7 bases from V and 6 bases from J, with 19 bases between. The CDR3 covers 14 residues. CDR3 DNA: TGTGCCAGCCAAGGCCGAGACAGGAGTGATGGCTACACCTTC. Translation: CASQGRDRSDGYTF.

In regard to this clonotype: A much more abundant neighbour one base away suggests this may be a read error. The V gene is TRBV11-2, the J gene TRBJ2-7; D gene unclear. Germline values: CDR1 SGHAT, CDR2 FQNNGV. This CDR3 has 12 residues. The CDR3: CAGSFTQNQQYF. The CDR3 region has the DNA TGTGCCGGCAGCTTCACCCAGAACCAGCAGTACTTC.

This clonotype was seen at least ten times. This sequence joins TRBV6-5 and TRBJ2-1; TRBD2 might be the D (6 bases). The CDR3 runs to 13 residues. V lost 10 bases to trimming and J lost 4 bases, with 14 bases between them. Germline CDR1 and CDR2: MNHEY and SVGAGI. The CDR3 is CATRLGGYNEQFF. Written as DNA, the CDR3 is TGTGCCACCCGACTAGGAGGTTACAATGAGCAGTTCTTC.

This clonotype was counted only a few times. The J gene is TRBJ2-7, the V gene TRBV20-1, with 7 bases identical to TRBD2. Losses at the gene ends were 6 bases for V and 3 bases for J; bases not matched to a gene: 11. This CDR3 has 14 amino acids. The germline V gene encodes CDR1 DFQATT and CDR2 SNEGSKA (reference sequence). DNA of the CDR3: TGCAGTGCCACTAGAGGAGGGAGGGACTACGAGCAGTACTTC. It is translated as CSATRGGRDYEQYF.

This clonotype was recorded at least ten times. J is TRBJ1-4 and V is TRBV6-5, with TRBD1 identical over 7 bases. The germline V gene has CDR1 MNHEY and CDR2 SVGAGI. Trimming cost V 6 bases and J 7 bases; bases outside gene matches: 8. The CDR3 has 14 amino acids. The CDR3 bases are TGTGCCAGCAGGGCAGGGGGGTGGTCTGAAAAACTGTTTTTT. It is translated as CASRAGGWSEKLFF.

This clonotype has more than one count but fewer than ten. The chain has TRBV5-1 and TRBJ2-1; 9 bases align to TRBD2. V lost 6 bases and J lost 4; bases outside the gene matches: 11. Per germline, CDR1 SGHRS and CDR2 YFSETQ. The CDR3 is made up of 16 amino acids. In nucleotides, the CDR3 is TGCGCCAGCACCGATGAAGGACTAGCGCCGTACAATGAGCAGTTCTTC. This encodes CASTDEGLAPYNEQFF.

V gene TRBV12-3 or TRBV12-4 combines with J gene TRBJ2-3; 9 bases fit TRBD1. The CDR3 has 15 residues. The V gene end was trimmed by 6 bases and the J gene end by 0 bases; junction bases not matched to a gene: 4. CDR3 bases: TGTGCCAGCAGGACGGGGACAGGGAGCACAGATACGCAGTATTTT. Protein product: CASRTGTGSTDTQYF.

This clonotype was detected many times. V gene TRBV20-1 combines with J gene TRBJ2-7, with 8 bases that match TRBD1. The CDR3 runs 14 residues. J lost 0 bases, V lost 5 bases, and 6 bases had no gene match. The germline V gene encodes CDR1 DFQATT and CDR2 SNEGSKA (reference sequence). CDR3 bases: TGCAGTGCTGAGGACAGGGCGAGCTCCTACGAGCAGTACTTC. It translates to CSAEDRASSYEQYF.

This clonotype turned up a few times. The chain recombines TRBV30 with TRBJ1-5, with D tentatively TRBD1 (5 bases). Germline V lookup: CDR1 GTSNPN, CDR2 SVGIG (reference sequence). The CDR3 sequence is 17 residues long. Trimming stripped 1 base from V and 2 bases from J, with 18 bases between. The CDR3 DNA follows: TGTGCCTGGAGTGCCCACGAGGGGAAGGTTGGCAATCAGCCCCAGCATTTT. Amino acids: CAWSAHEGKVGNQPQHF.

In DNA, the CDR3 is TGTGCCAGCAGTGATTTAAGAGGGAGCTCCTACAATGAGCAGTTCTTC. This encodes CASSDLRGSSYNEQFF. This chain links TRBV6-1 with TRBJ2-1, with a weak D call TRBD2 (5 bases). Deletions cut 3 bases from V and 0 bases from J, with 12 bases between. Looked up from germline, CDR1 is MNHNS and CDR2 is SASEGT. This CDR3 has 16 residues.

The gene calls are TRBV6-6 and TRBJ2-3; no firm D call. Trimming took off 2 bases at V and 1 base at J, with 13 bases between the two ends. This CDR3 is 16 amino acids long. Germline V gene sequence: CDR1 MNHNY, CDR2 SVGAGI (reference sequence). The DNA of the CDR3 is TGTGCCAGCAGTTACCCCTCGGGCTCCCGCACAGATACGCAGTATTTT. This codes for CASSYPSGSRTDTQYF.

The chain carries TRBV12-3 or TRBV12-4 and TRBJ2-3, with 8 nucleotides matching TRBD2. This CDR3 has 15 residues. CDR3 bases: TGTGTCATCCCAGCGGGAGCGGGAGCGGCAGATACGCAGTATTTT. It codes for CVIPAGAGAADTQYF.

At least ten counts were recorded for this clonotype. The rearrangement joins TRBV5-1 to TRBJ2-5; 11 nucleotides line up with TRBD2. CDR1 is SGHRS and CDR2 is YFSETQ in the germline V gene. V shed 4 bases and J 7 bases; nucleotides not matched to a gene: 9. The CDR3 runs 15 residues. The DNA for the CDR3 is TGCGCCAGCAGCGCCGGACTAGCGGGCTTGTTGACCCAGTACTTC. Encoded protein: CASSAGLAGLLTQYF.

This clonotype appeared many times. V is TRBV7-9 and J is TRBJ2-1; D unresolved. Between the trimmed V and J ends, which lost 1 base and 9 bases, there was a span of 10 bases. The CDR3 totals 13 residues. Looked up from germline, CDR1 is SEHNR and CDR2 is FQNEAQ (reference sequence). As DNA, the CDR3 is TGTGCCAGCAGCTTAGAACCCGCTGTTGAGCAGTTCTTC. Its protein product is CASSLEPAVEQFF.

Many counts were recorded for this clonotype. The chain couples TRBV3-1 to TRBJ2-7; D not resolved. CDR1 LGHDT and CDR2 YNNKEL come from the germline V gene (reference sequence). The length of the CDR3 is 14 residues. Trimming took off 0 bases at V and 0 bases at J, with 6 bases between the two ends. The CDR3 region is CASSQDFYSYEQYF. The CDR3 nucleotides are TGTGCCAGCAGCCAAGATTTCTACTCCTACGAGCAGTACTTC.

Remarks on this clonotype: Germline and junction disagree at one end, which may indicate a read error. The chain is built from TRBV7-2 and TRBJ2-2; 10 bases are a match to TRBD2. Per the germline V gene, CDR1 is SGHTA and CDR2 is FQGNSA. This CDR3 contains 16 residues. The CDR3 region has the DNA TGTGCCAGCAGCTTACGTACAGCGGGAGGGCCCGGGAAGCTGTTTTTT. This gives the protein CASSLRTAGGPGKLFF.

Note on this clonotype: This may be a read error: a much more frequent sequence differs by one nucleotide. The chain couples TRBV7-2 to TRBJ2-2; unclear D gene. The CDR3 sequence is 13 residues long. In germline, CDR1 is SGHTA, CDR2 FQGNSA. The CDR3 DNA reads TGTGTCAGCAGCTTATTAGGTCGGAGGGAGCTGTTTTTT. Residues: CVSSLLGRRELFF.